The sequence of this T cell receptor beta chain was determined in a study of blood T cell repertoires in COVID-19 (dated by TCRdb to 2019 to 2021). General notes on the study: The collaborator samples originated in the United States, Italy and Spain and spanned the acute and convalescent phases of COVID-19. The prospective study material was composed of cDNA or gDNA derived from T cells, B-cell-depleted T cells, or PBMCs. The repertoires were made available in a free public database intended to serve as a resource for research on the immune response to SARS-CoV-2. Where available, HLA class I and class II types were obtained from metadata supplied by the sample provider rather than from assay-based typing. Samples came from the ongoing ImmuneRACE study (first 160 participants) plus 1,254 subjects from 6 global collaborators. Subjects who had been exposed to COVID-19, were actively infected with it, or had recovered from it provided the deeply sampled blood TCRbeta repertoires that made up the dataset. The sample metadata nearly always contained a de-identified subject ID, COVID-19 status, age in years and sex. The paper as a whole reports these results and caveats: How much clinical and demographic metadata was included differed by source and by participant, and the metadata was provided uncurated.

TCRbeta CDR3 regions were amplified from genomic DNA using the immunoSEQ Assay, a bias-controlled multiplex PCR. The source study handled its data this way. The number of nucleated cells in each sample was estimated by amplification of reference gene primers within the assay. Sequence reads were collapsed and filtered to measure the absolute abundance of every unique TCRbeta CDR3 rearrangement. For each sample, productive Simpson clonality was calculated as the square root of Simpson's diversity index across productive rearrangements. Entries here come from immuneACCESS through TCRdb and include only in-frame sequences with V and J called. Some clones fail to appear in such tables; in the studies checked, an unresolved V gene covers under half of the shortfall, and the cause of the remainder is unknown. That table is the source of V, J and clone size, and D and trimming were worked out from the DNA. This sample gives 250,000 to 350,000 clones in total; around 84% of them show up just once. Of the sample, almost 1.5% falls within the top ten clones.

In Seattle, one collaborating source enrolled patients while the infection was active and tracked those patients longitudinally over the course of disease. Collaborating institutions collected whole blood in K2EDTA tubes following their own protocols. For TCRbeta analysis, collaborator samples were shipped as frozen whole blood, as isolated PBMCs, or as DNA extracted from either sample type. A word on this clone: Its antigen is still unknown. Per-base qualities were not stored, and no clone one base away is much larger.

Trimming costs V 8 bases and J 14 bases, and their ends lie 32 bases apart. Taken from cysteine to phenylalanine, the CDR3 has 16 residues. The read is trimmed to its CDR3 DNA, 48 bases read in frame from base 1. Taken from the germline V gene, the CDR1 and CDR2 loops are MDHEN and SYDVKM. The receptor comes from a human donor with COVID-19, enrolled during active disease. The donor label of this sample is uncertain. The sequence links TRBV28 to TRBJ2-3, with a tentative D gene TRBD2 over 5 matching bases. The sample taken for sequencing was peripheral blood. The CDR3 reads as follows: CASGPLRASGRVSGYF. The sequenced DNA is TGTGCCAGCGGCCCTTTGAGGGCCAGCGGTAGGGTATCCGGGTATTTT.